A single sample is the source of the 6 T cell receptor beta chains below, sequenced in a study of shared clonotypes between healthy human individuals. This table comes from immunoSEQ multiplex PCR, and its TCRdb copy is limited to in-frame clones, with some not included. Of about 560,000 clones in the sample, around 80% were seen once. The sample comprised PBMCs. These receptor sequences come from a woman aged 40 to 50 in good health. Some clones in this sample may be carry-over from other donors' samples.

This clone was seen a single time. The chain has TRBV15 and TRBJ2-3; 11 bases are shared with TRBD2. The CDR3 extends over 19 amino acids. V lost 0 bases to trimming and J lost 4 bases; unmatched junction nucleotides: 12. Germline-derived CDR1 and CDR2 are LNHNV and YYDKDF (reference sequence). CDR3: CATSRDQGSGRAGADTQYF. The CDR3 nucleotides are TGTGCCACCAGCAGAGATCAGGGTAGCGGGAGGGCCGGGGCAGATACGCAGTATTTT.

This chain connects TRBV19 to TRBJ1-5, with TRBD1 matching over 8 bases. This CDR3 has 14 residues. Trimming took 6 bases from V and 3 from J; bases not matched to a gene: 4. CDR1 is LNHDA, CDR2 SQIVND, per germline (reference sequence). CDR3 in amino acids: CASRRTGNNQPQHF. The CDR3, as DNA: TGTGCCAGTAGAAGGACAGGGAACAATCAGCCCCAGCATTTT.

The chain couples TRBV2 to TRBJ2-7; 14 bases map to TRBD2. This CDR3 spans 19 amino acids. V trimming: 0 bases; J trimming: 4 bases; junction bases outside the gene matches: 11. Germline loops: CDR1 SNHLY, CDR2 FYNNEI. CDR3 amino acids: CASSEAGGLAGAKRYEQYF. CDR3 bases: TGTGCCAGCAGTGAAGCGGGGGGACTAGCGGGAGCAAAACGTTACGAGCAGTACTTC. Full variable domain (missing parts from reference TRBV2 and TRBJ2-7): EPEVTQTPSHQVTQMGQEVILRCVPISNHLYFYWYRQILGQKVEFLVSFYNNEISEKSEIFDDQFSVERPDGSNFTLKIRSTKLEDSAMYFCASSEAGGLAGAKRYEQYFGPGTRLTVT.

The chain recombines TRBV10-3 with TRBJ2-7; 10 bases line up with TRBD2. Germline CDR1 is ENHRY and CDR2 is SYGVKD. Trimming cost V 5 bases and J 3 bases; bases outside gene matches: 4. This CDR3 has 14 amino acids. The CDR3 reads CAISILAGNYEQYF. The CDR3 DNA is TGTGCCATCAGTATACTAGCGGGAAACTACGAGCAGTACTTC.

The V call is TRBV27, the J call TRBJ2-3; D may be TRBD2 (6 bases). CDR3 length equals 14 residues. Per germline, CDR1 MNHEY and CDR2 SMNVEV (reference sequence). The V end lost 1 base, the J end lost 6 bases, and 11 bases lay between the germline ends. The CDR3, as DNA: TGTGCCAGCAGTTTATTGGTCCGGGGGGATACGCAGTATTTT. Protein sequence: CASSLLVRGDTQYF.

This clone has a handful of counts. This rearrangement joins TRBV9 to TRBJ1-6, with TRBD1 matching 10 bases. V was clipped by 0 bases and J by 14 bases; unmatched bases: 8. CDR3 size: 15 residues. Germline values: CDR1 SGDLS, CDR2 YYNGEE. The CDR3 nucleotides read TGTGCCAGCAGCGTAGAGGGGGACAGGGGATCAACCCTCCACTTT. As protein: CASSVEGDRGSTLHF. The whole variable domain, remainder taken from reference TRBV9 and TRBJ1-6, is DSGVTQTPKHLITATGQRVTLRCSPRSGDLSVYWYQQSLDQGLQFLIQYYNGEERAKGNILERFSAQQFPDLHSELNLSSLELGDSALYFCASSVEGDRGSTLHFGNGTRLTVT.